These T cell receptor beta chains were read from a single sample in a study of T cell responses to AZD1222 COVID-19 vaccine. Data came from immunoSEQ multiplex PCR; TCRdb stores just in-frame clones and leaves some out. The sample lists approximately 150,000 clones; 92% were seen once. Sequencing used peripheral blood, obtained 28 days after the second AZD1222 dose. The receptor set was obtained from an adult who received the AZD1222 COVID-19 vaccine. Both conserved end residues are part of each CDR3. D genes are given only for firm matches. Size is stated for part of the rows, as once, few or many counts, or as a class when the clone is expanded.

DNA: TGTGCCAGCAGCCCCCTAGACAGGGGCCTGAACACTGAAGCTTTCTTT; CDR3: CASSPLDRGLNTEAFF; D: TRBD1; V: TRBV11-2; J: TRBJ1-1; size: NA
DNA: TGTGCCAGCAGGCTCCCGGGACAGTTATATGGCTACACCTTC; CDR3: CASRLPGQLYGYTF; D: TRBD1; V: TRBV28; J: TRBJ1-2; size: NA
DNA: TGCAGTGCTAGTCGGGACAGCTTGAATGAAAAACTGTTTTTT; CDR3: CSASRDSLNEKLFF; D: TRBD1; V: TRBV20-1; J: TRBJ1-4; size: NA
DNA: TGTGCCAGCAGCCCCGGACTAGCGGGGCTAGCAAACATTCAGTACTTC; CDR3: CASSPGLAGLANIQYF; D: TRBD2; V: TRBV2; J: TRBJ2-4; size: NA
DNA: TGTGCCTGGAGTGTACGAGGGAGAGACACCGGGGAGCTGTTTTTT; CDR3: CAWSVRGRDTGELFF; D: NA; V: TRBV30; J: TRBJ2-2; size: NA
DNA: TGTGCCAGCAGCTTGACAGGGGGCACTGAAGCTTTCTTT; CDR3: CASSLTGGTEAFF; D: TRBD1; V: TRBV5-4; J: TRBJ1-1; size: NA
DNA: TGCGCCAGCAGGGACGGGACAGGGGGCCATCAAGAGACCCAGTACTTC; CDR3: CASRDGTGGHQETQYF; D: TRBD1; V: TRBV5-1; J: TRBJ2-5; size: NA
DNA: TGTGCCACCAGTGCGCTGACTAACGGGGAGCTGTTTTTT; CDR3: CATSALTNGELFF; D: NA; V: TRBV24-1; J: TRBJ2-2; size: NA
DNA: TGTGCCAGCAGCCAACAAGCTTACAACTATGGCTACACCTTC; CDR3: CASSQQAYNYGYTF; D: NA; V: TRBV3-1/TRBV3-2; J: TRBJ1-2; size: NA
DNA: TGTGCCAGCAGACGACGACAGGGCCGGAATTTCCCCCAGCATTTT; CDR3: CASRRRQGRNFPQHF; D: TRBD1; V: TRBV28; J: TRBJ1-5; size: NA
DNA: TGTGCCAGCAGCATTGCAGGGACCTATGGCTACACCTTC; CDR3: CASSIAGTYGYTF; D: NA; V: TRBV27; J: TRBJ1-2; size: once
DNA: TGTGCCAGCAGTTGGGACAGGGGTAACGAGCAGTACTTC; CDR3: CASSWDRGNEQYF; D: TRBD1; V: TRBV27; J: TRBJ2-7; size: NA
DNA: TGTGCCAGCAGCGCCCGACAGGGAGTGAACACTGAAGCTTTCTTT; CDR3: CASSARQGVNTEAFF; D: TRBD1; V: TRBV5-5; J: TRBJ1-1; size: NA
DNA: TGTGCCAGCAGAGAAGCAGGGGTGAACACTGAAGCTTTCTTT; CDR3: CASREAGVNTEAFF; D: NA; V: TRBV3-1/TRBV3-2; J: TRBJ1-1; size: NA
DNA: TGCGCCAGCAGCCAAGATCGGCATCAACTTGGAAACACCATATATTTT; CDR3: CASSQDRHQLGNTIYF; D: NA; V: TRBV4-1; J: TRBJ1-3; size: NA